These 24 T cell receptor beta chains originate from one sample sequenced in a study of blood T cell repertoires in COVID-19. Data came from immunoSEQ multiplex PCR; TCRdb stores just in-frame clones and leaves some out. The data contain some 240,000 clones, more than 75% of them seen just once; the ten biggest clones take up under 8%. Sequenced sample: PBMCs or T cells enriched from blood (not recorded which). These receptor sequences come from a woman aged 45-65 years who had been exposed to COVID-19.

For the CDR3, the DNA is TGCAGCGTCCCGACAGGGTCCTTCGGCGGCTACACCTTC. Translated: CSVPTGSFGGYTF. The chain recombines TRBV29-1 with TRBJ1-2; 7 nucleotides line up with TRBD1. The CDR3 has 13 residues. Trimming at V came to 6 bases and at J to 8 bases, leaving 12 bases not matched to a gene. Looked up from germline, CDR1 is SQVTM and CDR2 is ANQGSEA.

This sequence joins TRBV6-5 and TRBJ1-6, with TRBD1 matching 10 bases. Germline assignment: CDR1 MNHEY and CDR2 SVGAGI. V was pared by 4 bases and J by 2 bases, with 2 bases of the junction left unmatched. The CDR3 extends over 16 amino acids. The CDR3 loop is CASSSDRGTYNSPLHF. In DNA form, the CDR3 reads TGTGCCAGCAGTTCGGACAGGGGGACCTATAATTCACCCCTCCACTTT.

This clone was observed a single time. The chain couples TRBV10-3 to TRBJ1-4, with 7 bases lining up with TRBD1. Germline CDR1 ENHRY, CDR2 SYGVKD. This CDR3 is 13 amino acids long. Germline trimming cut 6 bases from V and 5 bases from J; bases unmatched to any gene: 3. The chain's CDR3 is CAIRGQQNEKLFF. CDR3 sequence (DNA): TGTGCCATCAGGGGACAGCAGAATGAAAAACTGTTTTTT.

J is TRBJ1-4 and V is TRBV13; 8 bases are shared with TRBD1. With V trimmed by 5 bases and J by 4 bases, 3 bases remained unmatched. The CDR3 is 14 residues long. Germline loops: CDR1 PRHDT, CDR2 FYEKMQ (reference sequence). This CDR3 reads CASSRTGSNEKLFF. The CDR3 region has the DNA TGTGCCAGCAGCAGGACAGGGAGTAATGAAAAACTGTTTTTT. Looking up the rest from reference TRBV13 and TRBJ1-4 gives the full variable domain: AAGVIQSPRHLIKEKRETATLKCYPIPRHDTVYWYQQGPGQDPQFLISFYEKMQSDKGSIPDRFSAQQFSDYHSELNMSSLELGDSALYFCASSRTGSNEKLFFGSGTQLSVL.

The chain combines TRBV15 with TRBJ1-5, with 7 bases fitting TRBD1. After removal of 8 bases from V and 7 bases from J, the junction contained 14 bases not matched to a gene. The CDR3 runs to 15 residues. Germline CDR1 and CDR2: LNHNV and YYDKDF (reference sequence). CDR3 in DNA: TGTGCCACCTCGGAGCAGGGGGGCGAGAGGCAGCCCCAGCATTTT. This codes for CATSEQGGERQPQHF.

V and J are TRBV20-1 and TRBJ2-7; a weak D match, TRBD1 (6 bases). This CDR3 spans 13 amino acids. Trimming took 5 bases from V and 1 from J, leaving 12 bases between them. Looked up from germline, CDR1 is DFQATT and CDR2 is SNEGSKA (reference sequence). As DNA, the CDR3 is TGCAGTGCTCGTGACAGGTTATCCTACGAGCAGTACTTC. Residues: CSARDRLSYEQYF.

CDR3 in amino acids: CASSPPAGELFF. The CDR3 coding sequence is TGCGCCAGCAGCCCCCCGGCCGGGGAGCTGTTTTTT. V is TRBV4-3 and J is TRBJ2-2; no clear D gene. V lost 4 bases to trimming and J lost 6 bases, with 6 bases between them. CDR3 length: 12 residues. CDR1 is LGHNA, CDR2 YSLEER, per germline.

V gene TRBV2 combines with J gene TRBJ1-4; 8 bases match TRBD1. Germline V gene lookup returns CDR1 SNHLY and CDR2 FYNNEI. This CDR3 is built from 14 residues. The V and J ends lost 6 bases and 7 bases, in that order; junction bases with no gene match: 7. Here the CDR3 reads CASSYRGRIEKLFF. The CDR3 region has the DNA TGTGCCAGCAGCTACAGGGGGAGGATTGAAAAACTGTTTTTT.

The V gene is TRBV19, the J gene TRBJ1-4; 10 nucleotides agree with TRBD1. This CDR3 is 15 amino acids long. J gave up 7 bases and V 7 bases, and 9 bases lay outside the gene matches. Looked up from germline, CDR1 is LNHDA and CDR2 is SQIVND (reference sequence). Here the CDR3 DNA reads TGTGCCAGTACCGGACAGGGGGGGGTTCGTGAAAAACTGTTTTTT. It encodes CASTGQGGVREKLFF.

This CDR3 is CASSVAGVSQPQHF. The CDR3 region has the DNA TGTGCCAGCAGTGTCGCAGGGGTCAGTCAGCCCCAGCATTTT. The chain is built from TRBV2 and TRBJ1-5, with D possibly TRBD1 on 6 matching bases. The V and J ends lost 4 bases and 6 bases respectively, with 13 bases between them. The length of the CDR3 is 14 residues. The germline V gene encodes CDR1 SNHLY and CDR2 FYNNEI.

The chain recombines TRBV27 with TRBJ2-5; maybe TRBD2 (6 bases). With 6 bases removed from V and 2 bases from J, the gap between germline ends came to 22 bases. The CDR3 is 17 amino acids. Per germline, CDR1 MNHEY and CDR2 SMNVEV (reference sequence). The CDR3 region is CASRTLSWGGGQETQYF. CDR3 DNA: TGTGCCAGCAGGACCCTAAGCTGGGGAGGTGGACAAGAGACCCAGTACTTC.

The chain has TRBV5-1 and TRBJ1-6; the D gene is possibly TRBD1 (6 bases). The length of the CDR3 is 15 residues. From germline, CDR1 is SGHRS and CDR2 YFSETQ. Trimming removed 0 bases at V and 9 bases at J, with 13 bases between. CDR3 nucleotides: TGCGCCAGCAGCTTGGGAGGGGGACAAGGTTCACCCCTCCACTTT. This sequence encodes CASSLGGGQGSPLHF.

J is TRBJ2-5 and V is TRBV20-1; D may be TRBD2 (6 bases). V shed 3 bases and J shed 3 bases, with 20 bases lying between them. The CDR3 totals 16 residues. CDR1 is DFQATT and CDR2 is SNEGSKA in the germline V gene (reference sequence). The DNA for the CDR3 is TGCAGTGCTAGTTCCGGGTTTGGGGGGTTGAAAGAGACCCAGTACTTC. Amino acids: CSASSGFGGLKETQYF.

This sequence joins TRBV14 and TRBJ1-1; 7 bases agree with TRBD1. The CDR3 has 15 residues. Trimming took 1 base from V and 2 from J; bases not matched to a gene: 4. Germline lookup yields CDR1 SGHDN and CDR2 FVKESK. This CDR3 reads CASSQGTGANTEAFF. The CDR3, as DNA: TGTGCCAGCAGCCAAGGCACAGGGGCCAACACTGAAGCTTTCTTT.

The rearrangement links TRBV11-2 to TRBJ1-1; TRBD1 aligns across 10 bases. CDR1 is SGHAT, CDR2 FQNNGV, per germline. Unmatched junction bases numbered 4, after V lost 3 bases and J lost 6 bases. CDR3 length: 14 residues. The CDR3 bases are TGTGCCAGCAGCTTGACAGGGGGCTTGTCTGAAGCTTTCTTT. This codes for CASSLTGGLSEAFF.

The V call is TRBV3-1 (or the pseudogene TRBV3-2), the J call TRBJ2-2, with D maybe TRBD2 (6 bases). CDR1 LGHDT and CDR2 YNNKEL come from the germline V gene (reference sequence). Trimming stripped 2 bases from V and 1 base from J, with 14 bases between. The CDR3 contains 17 residues. CDR3 sequence reads: CASSQPTGTLNTGELFF. The CDR3 coding sequence is TGTGCCAGCAGCCAACCCACCGGGACTCTGAACACCGGGGAGCTGTTTTTT.

This clone was seen a handful of times. V and J are TRBV7-3 and TRBJ2-2; TRBD2 might be the D (5 bases). The ends were cut back, 4 bases at V and 5 bases at J, with 5 bases in the middle. This CDR3 has 12 residues. Germline CDR1 and CDR2: SGHTA and FQGTGA. The CDR3 DNA sequence: TGTGCCAGCAGCTCGGGGACCGGGGAGCTGTTTTTT. It encodes CASSSGTGELFF.

This clone turned up a few times. This sequence joins TRBV5-4 and TRBJ2-7; weak D call: TRBD2 (6 bases). V was pared by 3 bases and J by 8 bases, with 18 bases between. This CDR3 contains 14 residues. The germline gives CDR1 SGHNT, CDR2 YYREEE (reference sequence). Here the CDR3 reads CASSWGLSYEQQYF. In DNA, the CDR3 is TGTGCCAGCAGCTGGGGACTGTCTTACGAGCAGCAGTACTTC.

The chain carries TRBV20-1 and TRBJ1-1; perhaps TRBD1 as D (6 bases). Trimming took 3 bases from V and 0 from J, leaving 14 bases between them. The CDR3 runs to 15 residues. In germline, CDR1 is DFQATT, CDR2 SNEGSKA (reference sequence). CDR3 sequence: CSASRQVVMNTEAFF. The CDR3 nucleotides read TGCAGTGCTAGTAGACAGGTAGTTATGAACACTGAAGCTTTCTTT.

V gene TRBV12-3 or TRBV12-4 combines with J gene TRBJ1-5; D unresolved. This CDR3 is 12 amino acids long. V gave up 6 bases and J gave up 0 bases, with 3 bases separating them. Here the CDR3 reads CASRYSNQPQHF. The CDR3 nucleotides are TGTGCCAGCAGGTATAGCAATCAGCCCCAGCATTTT.

The V call is TRBV2, the J call TRBJ1-2; possible D gene TRBD1, 5 bases. The length of the CDR3 is 13 residues. Germline-derived CDR1 and CDR2 are SNHLY and FYNNEI. Between the trimmed V and J ends, which lost 7 bases and 0 bases, there was a span of 9 bases. The CDR3 DNA follows: TGTGCCAGCATCTTGGACACTAACTATGGCTACACCTTC. Encoded protein: CASILDTNYGYTF.

The chain is built from TRBV3-1 (or the pseudogene TRBV3-2) and TRBJ2-5; 14 bases match TRBD2. CDR3 length: 16 residues. Germline V gives CDR1 LGHDT, CDR2 YNNKEL (reference sequence). After removal of 4 bases from V and 5 bases from J, the junction contained 6 bases not matched to a gene. Here the CDR3 reads CASSPGLAGVWETQYF. The DNA of the CDR3 is TGTGCCAGCAGCCCGGGACTAGCGGGGGTCTGGGAGACCCAGTACTTC.

The rearrangement joins TRBV10-3 to TRBJ1-4, with 7 bases aligning to TRBD1. The CDR3 contains 13 residues. The germline V gene encodes CDR1 ENHRY and CDR2 SYGVKD. Losses at the gene ends were 11 bases for V and 3 bases for J; bases not matched to a gene: 6. CDR3 DNA: TGTGCCGCGGCAGGGGGTCCTAATGAAAAACTGTTTTTT. Its protein product is CAAAGGPNEKLFF.

This clone was counted ten times or more. The chain is built from TRBV25-1 and TRBJ2-7, with D perhaps matching TRBD2 (6 bases). Deletions cut 6 bases from V and 2 bases from J, with 8 bases between. From germline, CDR1 is MGHDK and CDR2 SYGVNS. The CDR3 loop spans 12 amino acids. For the CDR3, the DNA is TGTGCCAGCAGAACGGGAGCCTACGAGCAGTACTTC. This gives the protein CASRTGAYEQYF.